This TCR beta chain was sequenced in a study of T cells in Graves' hyperthyroidism and ophthalmopathy. This clonotype was seen at least ten times. No antigen is known for it. General study points: Also found in blood were most expanded thyroid clonotypes above 0.001.

Patients between 18 and 65 years old had hyperthyroidism, newly diagnosed and lasting under 2 months. The PBMCs were taken from about 10 ml of fresh peripheral blood. The V and J ends lost 7 bases and 2 bases respectively, with 18 bases between them. This CDR3 contains 16 residues. Germline CDR1 reads SGHVS; CDR2 reads FQNEAQ. Amplified regions were TCR beta CDR3 sequences from RNA transcripts. HTBI primers were used for first-round RT-PCR of the TCR CDR3. TCRdb processed the multiplex PCR reads anew with MiXCR; each CDR3 protein has one entry. In the table there are over 700,000 distinct CDR3 sequences, about 17% of which are singletons.

The chain employs TRBV7-8 and TRBJ2-1; D tentatively fits TRBD1 or TRBD2 (6 bases each). Material: blood. This clonotype was sampled from a woman aged 50 to 60 with Graves' hyperthyroidism that later progressed to Graves' ophthalmopathy. The CDR3 reads CASKGGWLRTYNEQFF. CDR3 nucleotides: TGTGCCAGCAAGGGGGGTTGGTTGAGAACCTACAATGAGCAGTTCTTC.